This T cell receptor (beta chain) was retrieved from a study of Ad26.COV2.S vaccination and SARS-CoV-2 variants. General study findings and limits: Spike-specific CD8+ and CD4+ T cell responses reportedly showed substantial breadth after vaccination. Measures of TCR breadth and depth may have fallen short of total T cell responses.

Germline trimming cut 1 base from V and 2 bases from J; bases unmatched to any gene: 3. The CDR3 has 15 residues. The germline gives CDR1 LGHNA, CDR2 YSLEER. Details on this clone: No antigen is known for it.

Sequencing was performed with immunoSEQ multiplex PCR; in TCRdb, only in-frame clones are kept and a portion is missing. The sample carries around 300,000 clones, approximately 90% recorded once. As to treatment: roughly 19 received Ad26.COV2.S at low or high dose, single or two shots; a few received placebo; per-sample allocation not given. Samples were taken on day 63 after the first vaccine or placebo injection. The donor's status was that of an adult aged 18-55 years in Boston. The TCR was taken from a person aged 18-60 years who received the Ad26.COV2.S COVID-19 vaccine or a placebo. V and J are TRBV4-3 and TRBJ2-3; 7 bases are shared with TRBD1. The sequences come from peripheral blood, collected in a trial of Ad26.COV2.S vaccine versus placebo. CDR3 in DNA: TGCGCCAGCAGCCAAGGGGACAGAGACACAGATACGCAGTATTTT. Translating it yields CASSQGDRDTDTQYF.